This record covers a single T cell receptor (beta chain). Only in-frame clones appear in the TCRdb table, and some are missing; sequencing was by immunoSEQ multiplex PCR. The sample has about 80,000 clones, about 82% seen once. These data come from a study of blood T cell repertoires in COVID-19. This CDR3 is built from 15 residues. From germline, CDR1 is SGHAT and CDR2 FQNNGV. V was clipped by 2 bases and J by 0 bases; unmatched bases: 4. The gene calls are TRBV11-2 and TRBJ2-7; 7 bases are shared with TRBD2. This clonotype originated in a woman older than 75 with acute or convalescent COVID-19. The sample comprised peripheral blood. CDR3 bases: TGTGCCAGCAGCTTAACCGGGGGGAGCTCCTACGAGCAGTACTTC. This encodes CASSLTGGSSYEQYF.